This TCR beta chain was sequenced in a study of shared clonotypes between healthy human individuals. Only Caucasian adults living in Nashville, Tennessee served as donors. The CDR3 is made up of 14 amino acids. From germline, CDR1 is SGHAT and CDR2 FQNNGV. Deletions cut 1 base from V and 4 bases from J, with 9 bases between. Sequencing used immunoSEQ multiplex PCR; TCRdb keeps in-frame clones, though not all of them. Among about 560,000 clones, around three quarters were seen once, and the ten largest hold around 13%. Sequences were obtained from PBMCs. The rearrangement uses TRBV11-2 and TRBJ2-3; tentatively, D is TRBD2 (6 bases). This receptor was obtained from a woman in her thirties or forties in good health. Some clones in this sample may be carry-over from other donors' samples. The CDR3 DNA is TGTGCCAGCAGCTTAGGGGCGGGGTCAGATACGCAGTATTTT. Its translation: CASSLGAGSDTQYF.